These 24 T cell receptor beta chains were all obtained from the same sample, sequenced in a study of CD8 T cells in ankylosing spondylitis. Which antigens these TCRs recognize remains unknown. From the 5' RACE reads, TCRdb called clonotypes with MiXCR, one entry per CDR3 protein. Of over 700,000 distinct CDR3 sequences detected, 15% to 20% appear once; the ten largest clones hold under 20%. Whole-study findings and limits: Typical of ankylosing spondylitis blood, it appeared, was a TCR beta motif of fewer than 10 highly homologous variants.

The sequencing sample was made of blood, either unsorted or a sorted T cell fraction (not recorded which). Receptors were obtained from a male donor with ankylosing spondylitis.

J is TRBJ2-1 and V is TRBV5-1; D might be TRBD2 (6 bases). The ends were cut back, 4 bases at V and 7 bases at J, with 18 bases in the middle. Germline V lookup: CDR1 SGHRS, CDR2 YFSETQ. The CDR3 covers 15 residues. The CDR3 coding sequence is TGCGCCAGCAGCCCCTCGGGAGCGGCGTTGAATGAGCAGTTCTTC. Translated: CASSPSGAALNEQFF.

The table lists this clonotype with a few counts. The chain joins TRBV29-1 to TRBJ2-7, with 7 bases fitting TRBD2. Germline CDR1 SQVTM, CDR2 ANQGSEA. The V gene end was trimmed by 4 bases and the J gene end by 7 bases; junction bases not matched to a gene: 19. This CDR3 region has 16 residues. CDR3 DNA: TGCAGCGTTGCGAGACTCGGCGGACCGGGGGGTGAGGAGCAGTACTTC. As protein: CSVARLGGPGGEEQYF.

The rearrangement joins TRBV6-1 to TRBJ2-1; D might be TRBD2 (6 bases). The V end lost 4 bases, the J end lost 6 bases, and 16 bases lay between the germline ends. The CDR3 runs to 15 residues. Germline CDR1 is MNHNS and CDR2 is SASEGT. In DNA, the CDR3 is TGTGCCAGCAGTGCGGGACTGTCGGCATTCAATGAGCAGTTCTTC. This translates into CASSAGLSAFNEQFF.

The V and J genes are TRBV9 and TRBJ1-1; 11 positions match TRBD1. Germline CDR1 and CDR2: SGDLS and YYNGEE. This CDR3 contains 15 residues. Trimming cost V 0 bases and J 4 bases; bases outside gene matches: 2. The CDR3 region is CASSVGGTGGTEAFF. The CDR3 DNA follows: TGTGCCAGCAGCGTAGGCGGGACAGGGGGCACTGAAGCTTTCTTT.

The CDR3 spells CASSEGQGEADTQYF. The CDR3 bases are TGTGCCAGCAGCGAGGGACAGGGAGAAGCAGATACGCAGTATTTT. The J gene is TRBJ2-3, the V gene TRBV5-6; 9 bases are shared with TRBD1. Germline V CDR1 and CDR2: SGHDT, YYEEEE. Unmatched junction bases numbered 7, after V lost 4 bases and J lost 4 bases. The CDR3 runs 15 residues.

V gene TRBV6-6 combines with J gene TRBJ1-5; D perhaps matches TRBD1 (6 bases). V lost 8 bases and J 2 bases, leaving 10 bases between the germline ends. Looked up from germline, CDR1 is MNHNY and CDR2 is SVGAGI (reference sequence). The CDR3 runs 13 residues. CDR3 DNA sequence: TGTGCCAGCCTAAGACAGGGCAATCAGCCCCAGCATTTT. It specifies CASLRQGNQPQHF.

The chain uses TRBV9 and TRBJ2-7, with 10 bases that match TRBD2. Trimming took 0 bases from V and 4 from J; bases not matched to a gene: 4. The CDR3 length is 15 residues. Germline CDR1 and CDR2: SGDLS and YYNGEE. The CDR3 loop is CASSVGDSGGYEQYF. In nucleotides, the CDR3 is TGTGCCAGCAGCGTAGGGGATAGCGGGGGGTACGAGCAGTACTTC.

This clonotype was counted between two and nine times. The chain couples TRBV28 to TRBJ2-3; D gene uncertain. CDR3 length: 15 residues. Trimming pared 3 bases from V and 1 base from J, leaving 11 bases between. The germline V gene encodes CDR1 MDHEN and CDR2 SYDVKM. CDR3 coding DNA: TGTGCCAGCAGTTTCTCCGGGTACGGCACAGATACGCAGTATTTT. It is translated as CASSFSGYGTDTQYF.

This clonotype was observed a handful of times. CDR3 in DNA: TGTGCCAGCAGCCCAGGACTAGCGGCGAACACCGGGGAGCTGTTTTTT. Amino acids: CASSPGLAANTGELFF. The chain links TRBV7-9 to TRBJ2-2; 10 bases align to TRBD2. This CDR3 has 16 residues. Per germline, CDR1 SEHNR and CDR2 FQNEAQ (reference sequence). Germline trimming cut 5 bases from V and 0 bases from J; bases unmatched to any gene: 3. Looking up the rest from reference TRBV7-9 and TRBJ2-2 gives the full variable domain: DTGVSQNPRHKITKRGQNVTFRCDPISEHNRLYWYRQTLGQGPEFLTYFQNEAQLEKSRLLSDRFSAERPKGSFSTLEIQRTEQGDSAMYLCASSPGLAANTGELFFGEGSRLTVL.

This sequence joins TRBV11-2 and TRBJ2-1, with a possible D match to TRBD1 (7 bases). The CDR3 consists of 15 residues. The germline V gene has CDR1 SGHAT and CDR2 FQNNGV. Trimming shortened V by 0 bases and J by 8 bases, and 14 bases separated the two germline ends. Here the CDR3 reads CASSLEGGRGDEQFF. The CDR3, as DNA: TGTGCCAGCAGCTTAGAGGGGGGCAGGGGGGATGAGCAGTTCTTC.

This sequence joins TRBV15 and TRBJ1-5; no definite D call. Germline CDR1 and CDR2: LNHNV and YYDKDF (reference sequence). V dropped 0 bases and J dropped 0 bases, with 12 bases sitting between them. The CDR3 has 17 amino acids. DNA for the CDR3: TGTGCCACCAGCAGAGACTTGGGGAGCCATAGCAATCAGCCCCAGCATTTT. This translates into CATSRDLGSHSNQPQHF.

The chain links TRBV7-9 to TRBJ1-1; 7 bases are a match to TRBD1. CDR3 length: 14 residues. The V and J ends lost 5 bases and 6 bases, in that order; junction bases with no gene match: 9. The V gene's germline CDR1 is SEHNR and CDR2 FQNEAQ (reference sequence). The CDR3 DNA reads as TGTGCCAGCAGCCCTATAGCGGGACAGTCTGAAGCTTTCTTT. It translates to CASSPIAGQSEAFF.

The chain links TRBV7-9 to TRBJ2-3; D is unclear. V lost 11 bases and J lost 0, with 12 bases in between. This CDR3 contains 13 residues. Germline-derived CDR1 and CDR2 are SEHNR and FQNEAQ (reference sequence). CDR3 region: CASLGTSTDTQYF. As DNA, the CDR3 is TGTGCCTCCCTTGGCACTAGCACAGATACGCAGTATTTT.

This clonotype was counted between two and nine times. This rearrangement joins TRBV27 to TRBJ2-5; the match to TRBD1 covers 8 bases. The germline V gene encodes CDR1 MNHEY and CDR2 SMNVEV (reference sequence). This CDR3 has 16 amino acids. Unmatched junction bases numbered 9, after V lost 6 bases and J lost 0 bases. In DNA, the CDR3 is TGTGCCAGCAGAAAAGGGACAGGAGAGTACCAAGAGACCCAGTACTTC. Translating gives CASRKGTGEYQETQYF.

The chain employs TRBV28 and TRBJ2-7, with 10 bases lining up with TRBD2. The CDR3 is 16 amino acids. Germline CDR1 reads MDHEN; CDR2 reads SYDVKM. The V and J ends lost 5 bases and 2 bases, in that order; junction bases with no gene match: 9. The CDR3 loop reads CASSNGLAEHPYEQYF. Written as DNA, the CDR3 is TGTGCCAGCAGTAACGGACTAGCGGAGCACCCCTACGAGCAGTACTTC.

The rearrangement links TRBV20-1 to TRBJ2-5; maybe TRBD1 (5 bases). The length of the CDR3 is 12 residues. Trimming took off 3 bases at V and 5 bases at J, with 10 bases between the two ends. Germline-derived CDR1 and CDR2 are DFQATT and SNEGSKA (reference sequence). This CDR3 is CSARLGVETQYF. As DNA, the CDR3 is TGCAGTGCTAGGTTAGGGGTGGAGACCCAGTACTTC.

This clonotype showed up many times. The chain links TRBV5-1 to TRBJ1-4; tentatively, D is TRBD1 (6 bases). The V end was cut by 3 bases, the J end by 8 bases, with 14 bases between. Germline assignment: CDR1 SGHRS and CDR2 YFSETQ. The CDR3 contains 14 residues. CDR3 bases: TGCGCCAGCAGCTCAAGGGGGACGGAAGAAAAACTGTTTTTT. Its translation is CASSSRGTEEKLFF.

The chain couples TRBV7-9 to TRBJ2-7, with D uncertain. The CDR3 spans 12 residues. CDR1 is SEHNR, CDR2 FQNEAQ, per germline (reference sequence). V lost 4 bases and J 3 bases, leaving 7 bases between the germline ends. CDR3 region: CASSSVVYEQYF. The CDR3 DNA is TGTGCCAGCAGCTCAGTCGTCTACGAGCAGTACTTC.

This rearrangement joins TRBV7-2 to TRBJ2-5; 7 nucleotides line up with TRBD2. The CDR3 length is 15 residues. Germline V CDR1 and CDR2: SGHTA, FQGNSA. The V and J ends lost 5 bases and 5 bases, in that order; junction bases with no gene match: 11. The DNA of the CDR3 is TGTGCCAGCAGCAAACCAGCGGGACCAGAGGAGACCCAGTACTTC. Protein sequence: CASSKPAGPEETQYF.

The V gene is TRBV5-1, the J gene TRBJ2-7; 7 bases match TRBD2. V lost 3 bases to trimming and J lost 6 bases; unmatched junction nucleotides: 6. The CDR3 consists of 13 residues. Germline V gene sequence: CDR1 SGHRS, CDR2 YFSETQ. The CDR3 is CASSSGDYGEQYF. CDR3 DNA sequence: TGCGCCAGCAGCTCCGGGGACTACGGCGAGCAGTACTTC. Supplemented by reference TRBV5-1 and TRBJ2-7, the full variable domain reads KAGVTQTPRYLIKTRGQQVTLSCSPISGHRSVSWYQQTPGQGLQFLFEYFSETQRNKGNFPGRFSGRQFSNSRSEMNVSTLELGDSALYLCASSSGDYGEQYFGPGTRLTVT.

The V gene is TRBV3-1, the J gene TRBJ2-7; D gene uncertain. With 0 bases removed from V and 6 bases from J, the gap between germline ends came to 12 bases. Germline V lookup: CDR1 LGHDT, CDR2 YNNKEL (reference sequence). The CDR3 is 14 residues long. CDR3 sequence: CASSQDFVAGEQYF. The DNA of the CDR3 is TGTGCCAGCAGCCAAGATTTCGTTGCCGGCGAGCAGTACTTC.

This clonotype has more than one count but fewer than ten. V and J are TRBV12-3 or TRBV12-4 and TRBJ2-7, with D perhaps given as TRBD1 or TRBD2 (6 bases each). Trimming removed 3 bases from V and 5 bases from J, with 14 bases in between. This CDR3 has 14 residues. DNA for the CDR3: TGTGCCAGCAGTTTTAAATCGGGGGCGGACGAGCAGTACTTC. Its protein product is CASSFKSGADEQYF.

The chain links TRBV7-8 to TRBJ1-2, with D possibly being TRBD1 (6 bases). Deletions cut 5 bases from V and 7 bases from J, with 17 bases between. CDR1 and CDR2 from the germline V gene are SGHVS and FQNEAQ. The CDR3 sequence is 14 residues long. The CDR3 reads CASSPSAGGGGYTF. The CDR3 DNA reads as TGTGCCAGCAGCCCTTCTGCGGGAGGGGGTGGCTACACCTTC.

This chain uses TRBV7-2 with TRBJ2-2; possibly TRBD2 for D (6 bases). V was cut by 11 bases and J by 6 bases, with 16 bases left in between. The CDR3 sequence is 13 residues long. Germline loops: CDR1 SGHTA, CDR2 FQGNSA. The CDR3 sequence: CAGREIEAGELFF. CDR3 coding DNA: TGTGCCGGCCGGGAGATAGAGGCCGGGGAGCTGTTTTTT.